One and the same sample provided the 6 T cell receptor beta chains below, sequenced in a study of CXCR3-negative and CXCR3-positive naive CD8 T cells (dated by TCRdb to the late 2010s). These reads were obtained on a NextSeq 550. The Human TCR Profiling Kit (MiLaboratory) was used to prepare UMI-labeled 5' RACE TRB cDNA libraries. Reads reprocessed by TCRdb are summarized as one entry per CDR3 protein sequence, and DNA is absent. The sample table includes 85,000 to 120,000 distinct CDR3 sequences. 0.38% of the sample belongs to the ten largest clones. Summary of the overall study and its limitations: TRB CDR3s from CXCR3-positive naive cells showed higher hydrophobicity (lower Kidera factor 4), lower energy, and higher strength and volume indices than CXCR3-negative naive cells.

These TCRs' antigens remain unknown. Material: naive CXCR3+ CD8+ T cells from blood. This sample's cell subset or site label indicates: CD45RO-CCR7+CD27+CD95- naive CD8+ T cells expressing CXCR3 (TNR3+). The receptor set was obtained from a human donor in good health. Some clones in this sample may be carry-over from other donors' samples.

The V gene is TRBV28, the J gene TRBJ2-4; TCRdb gives TRBD2 as the D gene, but with no DNA this cannot be confirmed. This CDR3 spans 19 amino acids. Germline CDR1 reads MDHEN; CDR2 reads SYDVKM. The CDR3 here is CASSSVPGDWPLAKNIQYF.

The chain joins TRBV28 to TRBJ1-5; no DNA is available, so the TRBD1 call from TCRdb remains unchecked. CDR1 and CDR2 (germline): MDHEN, SYDVKM. The length of the CDR3 is 16 residues. The CDR3 sequence: CASSLTGDNSNQPQHF. The entire variable domain, with the rest obtained from reference TRBV28 and TRBJ1-5, is as follows: DVKVTQSSRYLVKRTGEKVFLECVQDMDHENMFWYRQDPGLGLRLIYFSYDVKMKEKGDIPEGYSVSREKKERFSLILESASTNQTSMYLCASSLTGDNSNQPQHFGDGTRLSIL.

V and J are TRBV7-3 and TRBJ2-1; there is no DNA to check the TCRdb D call of TRBD2. CDR1 SGHTA and CDR2 FQGTGA come from the germline V gene. The CDR3 totals 13 residues. CDR3 protein: CASRGAGEDEQFF. Supplemented by reference TRBV7-3 and TRBJ2-1, the full variable domain reads GAGVSQTPSNKVTEKGKYVELRCDPISGHTALYWYRQSLGQGPEFLIYFQGTGAADDSGLPNDRFFAVRPEGSVSTLKIQRTERGDSAVYLCASRGAGEDEQFFGPGTRLTVL.

The CDR3 sequence: CSATYYNEQFF. V usage is TRBV20-1 and J usage is TRBJ2-1. Germline V gene lookup returns CDR1 DFQATT and CDR2 SNEGSKA (reference sequence). CDR3 length equals 11 residues.

This sequence joins TRBV7-2 and TRBJ2-3; no DNA is available, so the TRBD2 call from TCRdb remains unchecked. The germline V gene has CDR1 SGHTA and CDR2 FQGNSA. The CDR3 contains 16 residues. CDR3 residues: CASSSYSGGGTDTQYF. Complete variable domain (other parts from reference TRBV7-2 and TRBJ2-3): GAGVSQSPSNKVTEKGKDVELRCDPISGHTALYWYRQSLGQGLEFLIYFQGNSAPDKSGLPSDRFSAERTGGSVSTLTIQRTQQEDSAVYLCASSSYSGGGTDTQYFGPGTRLTVL.

CDR3 region: CASSPTGGNYEQYF. The chain recombines TRBV5-1 with TRBJ2-7; with no DNA, the TCRdb D assignment of TRBD1 cannot be verified. Germline V gives CDR1 SGHRS, CDR2 YFSETQ. This CDR3 is built from 14 residues.